This T cell receptor (beta chain) was sequenced during a study of T cell repertoires in cytomegalovirus infection. On the study more broadly: Well-studied HLA-B-restricted CMV epitopes were used in the study alongside recently identified HLA-C-restricted ones. From public TCR beta signatures came an indication of both CMV infection and matching HLA type.

Study results and caveats: Of the TCR beta families, the public ones yielded a cumulative frequency that identified carriers of CMV plus the relevant HLA.

Using its own MiXCR run on the reads, TCRdb lists one record per CDR3 protein. This table holds roughly 500,000 distinct CDR3 sequences, 33% found once. Deletions cut 4 bases from V and 5 bases from J, with 18 bases between. Per germline, CDR1 GTSNPN and CDR2 SVGIG (reference sequence). The CDR3 runs to 15 residues. About this clonotype itself: Its antigen is not identified.

The receptor comes from a human donor in good health (CMV status not recorded). Some clones in this sample may be carry-over from other donors' samples. Specimen: cultured PBMCs, collected from culture after CMV antigen stimulation. The genes are TRBV30 and TRBJ1-5; D remains unclear. The CDR3, as DNA: TGTGCCTGGACCCCGGGCGGTGGGAGCGATCAGCCCCAGCATTTT. Protein: CAWTPGGGSDQPQHF.